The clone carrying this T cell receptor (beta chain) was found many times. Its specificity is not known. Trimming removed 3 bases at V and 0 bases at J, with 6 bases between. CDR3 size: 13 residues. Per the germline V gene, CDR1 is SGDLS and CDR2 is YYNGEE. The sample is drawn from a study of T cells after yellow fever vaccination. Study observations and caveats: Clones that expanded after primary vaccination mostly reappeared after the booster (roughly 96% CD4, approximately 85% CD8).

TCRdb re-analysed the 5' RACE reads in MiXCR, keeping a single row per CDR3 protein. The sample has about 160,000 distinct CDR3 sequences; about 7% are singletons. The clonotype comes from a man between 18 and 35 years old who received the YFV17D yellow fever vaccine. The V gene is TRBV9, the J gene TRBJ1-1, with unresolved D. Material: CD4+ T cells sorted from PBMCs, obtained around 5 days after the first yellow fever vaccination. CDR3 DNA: TGTGCCAGCAGCGGCCGGATGAACACTGAAGCTTTCTTT. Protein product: CASSGRMNTEAFF.